This T cell receptor (beta chain) was found in a study of cytomegalovirus exposure and HLA in healthy donors. The method was immunoSEQ multiplex PCR; TCRdb's version includes in-frame clones alone and lacks a portion of them. The repertoire holds roughly 300,000 clones, with roughly 90% as singletons. About this clone: The junction shows a germline mismatch at one end, possibly a read error.

The germline gives CDR1 SGHDT, CDR2 YYEEEE. This CDR3 has 15 residues. This sequence joins TRBV5-6 and TRBJ2-3; no clear D. This TCR was recovered from a woman aged 25 to 39 in good health and CMV-seropositive. The sequencing sample was made of PBMCs. CDR3 sequence: CASRLDRVGSDTQYF. DNA for the CDR3: TGTGCCAGCAGATTGGACCGAGTTGGCTCAGATACGCAGTATTTT.